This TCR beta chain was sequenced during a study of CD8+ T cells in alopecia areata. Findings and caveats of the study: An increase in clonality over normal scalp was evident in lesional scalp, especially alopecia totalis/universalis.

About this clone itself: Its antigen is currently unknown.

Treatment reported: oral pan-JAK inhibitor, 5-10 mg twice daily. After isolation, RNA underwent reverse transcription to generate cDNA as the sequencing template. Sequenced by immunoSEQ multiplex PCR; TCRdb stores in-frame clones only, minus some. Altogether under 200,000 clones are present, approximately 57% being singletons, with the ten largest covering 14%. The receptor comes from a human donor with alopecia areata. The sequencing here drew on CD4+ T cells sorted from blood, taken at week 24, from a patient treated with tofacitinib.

The CDR3 here is CAWLDRLHYGYTF. CDR3 coding DNA: TGTGCCTGGTTGGATAGATTACATTACGGCTACACCTTC. The chain links TRBV30 to TRBJ1-2; D ambiguous. This CDR3 is built from 13 residues. The germline V and J ends were trimmed by 5 bases and 8 bases, with 18 bases remaining between them. The germline CDR1 and CDR2 sequences are GTSNPN and SVGIG (reference sequence).